Presented here are 3 T cell receptor beta chains from one specimen sequenced in a study of CD8 T cells in Susac syndrome. RNA was extracted with the RNeasy kit, and a quantity of roughly 0.45 to 1 ug was reverse transcribed using random hexamers. From the immunoSEQ multiplex PCR reads, TCRdb called clonotypes with MiXCR, one entry per CDR3 protein. The sample comprises around 150,000 distinct CDR3 sequences, around 94% of which are singletons, and around 0.15% rests with the top ten. Source material: CD4+ T cells from PBMCs. The receptors were sampled from a human donor in good health.

The CDR3: CASSPSLEAGYTF. CDR3 sequence (DNA): TGTGCCAGCTCACCGTCTTTAGAAGCCGGCTACACCTTC. The rearrangement uses TRBV18 and TRBJ1-2; D is uncertain. Between the trimmed V and J ends, which lost 3 bases and 8 bases, there was a span of 13 bases. Germline V gene sequence: CDR1 KGHSH, CDR2 LQKENI. CDR3 length equals 13 residues.

The rearrangement joins TRBV9 to TRBJ1-5; unclear D gene. The CDR3 consists of 13 residues. V was clipped by 4 bases and J by 7 bases, with 12 bases between them. The germline gives CDR1 SGDLS, CDR2 YYNGEE. The CDR3 reads CASSLSEDQPQHF. CDR3 bases: TGTGCCAGCAGCCTCTCGGAGGACCAGCCCCAGCATTTT.

This rearrangement joins TRBV7-8 to TRBJ1-2; 7 bases line up with TRBD1. Per germline, CDR1 SGHVS and CDR2 FQNEAQ. With 5 bases clipped from V and 7 bases from J, the junction kept 7 bases outside the gene matches. This CDR3 has 13 residues. DNA of the CDR3: TGTGCCAGCAGCCTTCCGGGACAGCCTGGCTACACCTTC. Its protein product is CASSLPGQPGYTF.